The source of this TCR beta chain is a study of cytomegalovirus exposure and HLA in healthy donors. CDR3 length equals 13 residues. The germline gives CDR1 SGHVS, CDR2 FNYEAQ. Trimming stripped 2 bases from V and 8 bases from J, with 12 bases between. Study findings and constraints: Analysis was carried out at a later point, and it linked a missense DCLRE1C variant to TCR beta V- and J-gene trimming. It was in a later analysis that TCR association rates were seen to vary by HLA locus, highest for DRB1 and lowest for HLA-C.

Primers: 60 Vbeta forward and 13 Jbeta reverse. Authors' data handling: An analysis that came later counted some 85 million unique TCR beta chains, approximately 10 million shared. Produced via immunoSEQ multiplex PCR; TCRdb's table is partial and in-frame only. V, J and clone size are taken as reported in that table, and D and trimming were inferred from the DNA itself. The sample contains more than 95,000 clones, 81% of which appear only once. Regarding this clone: Its antigen is as yet unknown.

Sample: PBMCs. The chain carries TRBV7-6 and TRBJ1-2; possibly TRBD1 for D (5 bases). The receptor comes from a man younger than 35 in good health and CMV-seronegative. In DNA form, the CDR3 reads TGTGCCAGCAGCTTAATTCAGGGTGGCGGCTACACCTTC. As protein: CASSLIQGGGYTF.